This TCR beta chain came from a study of blood T cell repertoires in COVID-19. CDR3 length: 16 amino acids. With 1 base clipped from V and 1 base from J, the junction kept 6 bases outside the gene matches. Germline loops: CDR1 PRHDT, CDR2 FYEKMQ (reference sequence). The protocol was immunoSEQ multiplex PCR, while the TCRdb copy is restricted to in-frame clones and leaves out a portion. The data hold roughly 150,000 clones, with 84% observed a single time. Enrolled through a virtual design, the participants were between 18 and 89 years of age and came from around 25 US areas. Sequencing was done on a sample of PBMCs or T cells enriched from blood (not recorded which). This clonotype was sampled from a man aged 45-65 years in a cohort exposed to, infected with or recovered from COVID-19 (not recorded which). V gene TRBV13 combines with J gene TRBJ2-5, with 7 positions matching TRBD1. CDR3 nucleotide sequence: TGTGCCAGCAGCTTAGCCAGGGGGTCGGGCCAAGAGACCCAGTACTTC. Its translation: CASSLARGSGQETQYF.